The 19 T cell receptor beta chains below were found in one sample sequenced in a study of cytomegalovirus exposure and HLA in healthy donors. PCR was performed using 60 Vbeta and 13 Jbeta primers. Only in-frame clones appear in the TCRdb table, and some are missing; sequencing was by immunoSEQ multiplex PCR. Its table records 85,000 or so clones. Sequencing was carried out using PBMCs. The receptors stem from a woman aged 25-40 years in good health and CMV-seronegative.

The chain links TRBV5-1 to TRBJ2-7; D remains unclear. Trimming took 0 bases from V and 1 from J, leaving 11 bases between them. Germline V gives CDR1 SGHRS, CDR2 YFSETQ. There are 15 residues in the CDR3. The CDR3 nucleotides read TGCGCCAGCAGCTTGGCCAGAGACACATCCTACGAGCAGTACTTC. This encodes CASSLARDTSYEQYF.

This chain connects TRBV5-1 to TRBJ1-1; 8 positions match TRBD1. V trimming: 3 bases; J trimming: 5 bases; junction bases outside the gene matches: 3. This CDR3 region has 13 residues. CDR1 is SGHRS and CDR2 is YFSETQ in the germline V gene. CDR3 nucleotides: TGCGCCAGCAGCTCTGACAGGGGTACTGAAGCTTTCTTT. It is translated as CASSSDRGTEAFF.

The CDR3 bases are TGTGCCAGCTCACGGCCGGGTCGACCCTACGAGCAGTACTTC. Encoded protein: CASSRPGRPYEQYF. V usage is TRBV18 and J usage is TRBJ2-7; no clear D. With 4 bases removed from V and 2 bases from J, the gap between germline ends came to 12 bases. Germline V gene lookup returns CDR1 KGHSH and CDR2 LQKENI. The CDR3 covers 14 residues.

The chain couples TRBV7-9 to TRBJ1-3; TRBD1 matches at 9 bases. Per the germline V gene, CDR1 is SEHNR and CDR2 is FQNEAQ (reference sequence). V dropped 4 bases and J dropped 8; count of bases not matched to a gene: 3. CDR3 length: 13 residues. CDR3 sequence: CASSSRTGDTIYF. In DNA, the CDR3 is TGTGCCAGCAGCTCCCGGACAGGGGACACCATATATTTT.

Regarding this clone: Other nucleotide sequences in the sample specify the same CDR3. The J gene is TRBJ1-2, the V gene TRBV6-6, with 7 nucleotides matching TRBD1. The junction had 15 bases not matched to a gene; V was cut back by 7 bases and J by 4 bases. Germline assignment: CDR1 MNHNY and CDR2 SVGAGI (reference sequence). CDR3 length: 16 amino acids. The CDR3 spells CASKHGQAISPYGYTF. CDR3 bases: TGTGCCAGCAAACACGGACAGGCCATATCTCCCTATGGCTACACCTTC.

This sequence joins TRBV27 and TRBJ1-1, with 10 bases matching TRBD1. Germline V lookup: CDR1 MNHEY, CDR2 SMNVEV (reference sequence). CDR3 length: 13 amino acids. Trimming at V came to 8 bases and at J to 1 base, leaving 1 base not matched to a gene. CDR3 protein: CASGTGANTEAFF. The CDR3, as DNA: TGTGCCAGCGGGACAGGGGCGAACACTGAAGCTTTCTTT.

The genes are TRBV5-1 and TRBJ1-2, with D perhaps matching TRBD1 (5 bases). The CDR3 is 14 amino acids. The ends were cut back, 5 bases at V and 3 bases at J, with 14 bases in the middle. Germline V CDR1 and CDR2: SGHRS, YFSETQ. Written as DNA, the CDR3 is TGCGCCAGCAGGGCCTCGGGGGGGGACTATGGCTACACCTTC. Residues: CASRASGGDYGYTF.

On this clone: Mismatch with germline at one junction end may stem from a read error. This chain links TRBV30 with TRBJ1-1; possible D gene TRBD1, 5 bases. Germline loops: CDR1 GTSNPN, CDR2 SVGIG (reference sequence). This CDR3 is 15 amino acids long. CDR3 coding DNA: TGTGCCTGTATCCCGGGACTTTTGTCGGCCGCTGAAGATTTCTTT. As protein: CACIPGLLSAAEDFF.

This chain uses TRBV4-1 with TRBJ2-2, with a tentative D call TRBD1 (5 bases). The V and J ends lost 0 bases and 5 bases respectively, with 7 bases between them. Germline lookup yields CDR1 MGHRA and CDR2 YSYEKL. The CDR3 runs 14 residues. As DNA, the CDR3 is TGCGCCAGCAGCCAAGATTCAGGGACCGGGGAGCTGTTTTTT. Translating it yields CASSQDSGTGELFF.

This rearrangement joins TRBV19 to TRBJ2-1; D perhaps matches TRBD2 (6 bases). Trimming removed 7 bases from V and 7 bases from J, with 17 bases in between. The CDR3 is 14 residues long. Germline CDR1 and CDR2: LNHDA and SQIVND (reference sequence). CDR3 DNA sequence: TGTGCCAGTACCCTCCGGCCAGGGAGGAATGAGCAGTTCTTC. Its protein is CASTLRPGRNEQFF. Variable domain in full (rest from reference TRBV19 and TRBJ2-1): DGGITQSPKYLFRKEGQNVTLSCEQNLNHDAMYWYRQDPGQGLRLIYYSQIVNDFQKGDIAEGYSVSREKKESFPLTVTSAQKNPTAFYLCASTLRPGRNEQFFGPGTRLTVL.

The rearrangement uses TRBV4-1 and TRBJ1-5, with D tentatively TRBD1 (6 bases). Trimming shortened V by 4 bases and J by 3 bases, and 10 bases separated the two germline ends. CDR3 length equals 14 residues. Per germline, CDR1 MGHRA and CDR2 YSYEKL. The CDR3 reads CASSPTGNNQPQHF. The CDR3 DNA reads as TGCGCCAGCAGCCCGACAGGTAACAATCAGCCCCAGCATTTT.

The chain has TRBV7-9 and TRBJ2-2, with 9 bases fitting TRBD1. This CDR3 spans 17 amino acids. J was trimmed by 4 bases and V by 8 bases; bases with no gene match: 14. Germline-derived CDR1 and CDR2 are SEHNR and FQNEAQ (reference sequence). The CDR3 bases are TGTGCCAGCTGGACAGGGGCAATTTGTCGGACCACCGGGGAGCTGTTTTTT. It yields the protein CASWTGAICRTTGELFF.

The V and J genes are TRBV6-6 and TRBJ2-3; a possible D gene is TRBD1 (5 bases). The germline CDR1 and CDR2 sequences are MNHNY and SVGAGI (reference sequence). The length of the CDR3 is 14 residues. Trimming stripped 6 bases from V and 0 bases from J, with 10 bases between. This CDR3 reads CASSRRASTDTQYF. As DNA, the CDR3 is TGTGCCAGCAGCCGCAGGGCGAGCACAGATACGCAGTATTTT.

This chain connects TRBV29-1 to TRBJ2-1; 11 bases are a match to TRBD2. Germline V gives CDR1 SQVTM, CDR2 ANQGSEA. J was trimmed by 0 bases and V by 1 base; bases with no gene match: 2. This CDR3 region has 16 residues. The CDR3 DNA follows: TGCAGCGTTGAAGGGCTAGCGGGAGGCTCCTACAATGAGCAGTTCTTC. It encodes CSVEGLAGGSYNEQFF.

The chain is built from TRBV20-1 and TRBJ2-1; D is unresolved. The CDR3 runs to 11 residues. Trimming took 6 bases from V and 5 from J, leaving 8 bases between them. Germline loops: CDR1 DFQATT, CDR2 SNEGSKA (reference sequence). CDR3 nucleotides: TGCAGTGCCTTACTCAACAATGAGCAGTTCTTC. Its protein product is CSALLNNEQFF.

The chain joins TRBV7-2 to TRBJ2-3; no firm D call. The V end lost 0 bases, the J end lost 4 bases, and 8 bases lay between the germline ends. The CDR3 is made up of 14 amino acids. Germline assignment: CDR1 SGHTA and CDR2 FQGNSA. The CDR3 nucleotides read TGTGCCAGCAGCTTAGCGGCTAGAGCAGATACGCAGTATTTT. This sequence encodes CASSLAARADTQYF.

The gene calls are TRBV29-1 and TRBJ2-7; 8 bases map to TRBD1. Looked up from germline, CDR1 is SQVTM and CDR2 is ANQGSEA. Unmatched junction bases numbered 11, after V lost 7 bases and J lost 3 bases. This CDR3 has 14 amino acids. The CDR3 is CSAGGRGQGYEQYF. The DNA for the CDR3 is TGCAGCGCCGGGGGTCGTGGACAGGGCTACGAGCAGTACTTC.

The chain couples TRBV30 to TRBJ2-3; no reliable D call. Trimming shortened V by 7 bases and J by 0 bases, and 11 bases separated the two germline ends. This CDR3 spans 13 amino acids. Germline assignment: CDR1 GTSNPN and CDR2 SVGIG (reference sequence). Here the CDR3 DNA reads TGTGCCTCTGGATTAGCTAGCACAGATACGCAGTATTTT. Protein: CASGLASTDTQYF.

The J gene is TRBJ1-1, the V gene TRBV2; no definite D call. Trimming removed 5 bases at V and 5 bases at J, with 9 bases between. Germline CDR1 and CDR2: SNHLY and FYNNEI. The CDR3 is made up of 12 amino acids. CDR3 DNA: TGTGCCAGCAGTAGCGGGAGGACTGAAGCTTTCTTT. Its protein product is CASSSGRTEAFF.